This TCR beta chain was captured in a study of shared clonotypes between healthy human individuals. On the study more broadly: Aged between 18 and 49, the donors were two women and a few men.

Study results and limitations: Rarefaction gave evidence that sorted-subset sequencing remained incomplete despite large depth. Naive subsets typically showed greater estimated richness than memory subsets.

The sample holds a few counts of this clone. Its antigen is not known. Other DNA sequences of this sample code for an identical CDR3. Donors were Caucasian adults residing in Nashville, Tennessee, USA. Assay used: immunoSEQ multiplex PCR; TCRdb lists only in-frame clones, some missing. The sample records roughly 1,000,000 clones, approximately 80% being singletons. V lost 6 bases and J lost 2, with 2 bases in between. The CDR3 extends over 11 amino acids. In germline, CDR1 is MDHEN, CDR2 SYDVKM. Specimen: memory CD4+ T cells from PBMCs. Subset here: CD45RA-negative fraction. The J gene is TRBJ1-5, the V gene TRBV28; D gene unclear. The sequence was obtained from a man aged 18 to 35 in good health. Some clones in this sample may be carry-over from other donors' samples. Here the CDR3 reads CASSGNQPQHF. The CDR3 coding sequence is TGTGCCAGCAGCGGCAATCAGCCCCAGCATTTT.